What follows is one T cell receptor beta chain and its context. There are 13 residues in the CDR3. Germline V gives CDR1 SGHTA, CDR2 FQGNSA. Trimming cost V 4 bases and J 7 bases, with 13 bases left between them. This sample was included in a study of blood T cell repertoires in COVID-19. The overall study: Specimens from acute and convalescent COVID-19 originated in the United States, Italy and Spain. T cells, B-cell-depleted T cells, or PBMCs supplied cDNA or gDNA.

Repertoires were generated with immunoSEQ multiplex PCR, while TCRdb's copy carries only in-frame clones and drops some. This repertoire shows fewer than 110,000 clones, about 89% found once; its top ten account for roughly 10%. The sequence derives from a woman aged 25-40 years with acute or convalescent COVID-19. The V gene is TRBV7-2, the J gene TRBJ1-2; D is unresolved. The sample taken for sequencing was peripheral blood. The CDR3 loop is CASSSSRAGGYTF. The DNA for the CDR3 is TGTGCCAGCAGCTCCTCCCGGGCGGGTGGCTACACCTTC. The whole variable domain, remainder taken from reference TRBV7-2 and TRBJ1-2, is GAGVSQSPSNKVTEKGKDVELRCDPISGHTALYWYRQSLGQGLEFLIYFQGNSAPDKSGLPSDRFSAERTGGSVSTLTIQRTQQEDSAVYLCASSSSRAGGYTFGSGTRLTVV.